This T cell receptor (beta chain) was sequenced in a study of shared clonotypes between healthy human individuals. The germline V gene encodes CDR1 SQVTM and CDR2 ANQGSEA. The CDR3 is 14 residues long. J was trimmed by 3 bases and V by 4 bases; bases with no gene match: 3. Measured with immunoSEQ multiplex PCR; TCRdb has only the in-frame clones, and not every one. This table has 500,000 to 650,000 clones, roughly 79% appearing once. This chain connects TRBV29-1 to TRBJ2-1; the match to TRBD2 covers 10 bases. The source of this sequence is a woman aged 40-49 years in good health. Some clones in this sample may be carry-over from other donors' samples. Sequenced sample: PBMCs. CDR3 loop: CSVGLAGVYNEQFF. Written as DNA, the CDR3 is TGCAGCGTTGGTCTAGCGGGAGTCTACAATGAGCAGTTCTTC.